This entry lists 17 T cell receptor beta chains sequenced from one sample in a study of blood T cell repertoires in COVID-19. Assay used: immunoSEQ multiplex PCR; TCRdb lists only in-frame clones, some missing. The table shows 250,000 to 300,000 clones, with about 87% occurring only once. Sequencing used peripheral blood. The receptors derive from a woman aged 25 to 39 who had recovered from COVID-19.

The chain combines TRBV7-8 with TRBJ2-3; 7 bases are shared with TRBD1. Germline-derived CDR1 and CDR2 are SGHVS and FQNEAQ. The V gene end was trimmed by 4 bases and the J gene end by 2 bases; junction bases not matched to a gene: 9. There are 16 residues in the CDR3. The CDR3 DNA follows: TGTGCCAGCAGCTCCCTCCGGGACAGAGACACAGATACGCAGTATTTT. This codes for CASSSLRDRDTDTQYF.

The chain has TRBV5-1 and TRBJ1-3; unclear D gene. The CDR3 totals 15 residues. Per germline, CDR1 SGHRS and CDR2 YFSETQ. Trimming left V 5 bases short and J 0 bases short, with 12 bases between. For the CDR3, the DNA is TGCGCCAGCAGATTGACGTACACCTCTGGAAACACCATATATTTT. Protein sequence: CASRLTYTSGNTIYF. The full variable domain, with the rest looked up from reference TRBV5-1 and TRBJ1-3, is KAGVTQTPRYLIKTRGQQVTLSCSPISGHRSVSWYQQTPGQGLQFLFEYFSETQRNKGNFPGRFSGRQFSNSRSEMNVSTLELGDSALYLCASRLTYTSGNTIYFGEGSWLTVV.

The CDR3 reads CASSYWREQETQYF. As DNA, the CDR3 is TGTGCCAGCAGTTACTGGAGGGAACAAGAGACCCAGTACTTC. This sequence joins TRBV6-6 and TRBJ2-5; D might be TRBD2 (6 bases). The V end lost 1 base, the J end lost 2 bases, and 8 bases lay between the germline ends. CDR1 is MNHNY and CDR2 is SVGAGI in the germline V gene (reference sequence). The CDR3 totals 14 residues.

V is TRBV21-1 and J is TRBJ2-5; the D segment call TRBD2 is taken from the table without a DNA check. TRBV21-1 counts as a pseudogene. The CDR3 is made up of 11 amino acids. DNA for the CDR3: TGTGCCCAGCAGCGATGTGAGACCCAGTACTTC. It codes for CAQQRCETQYF.

The chain links TRBV5-1 to TRBJ2-1, with TRBD2 as a possible D gene (5 bases). The CDR3 length is 16 residues. Trimming shortened V by 4 bases and J by 3 bases, and 17 bases separated the two germline ends. The V gene's germline CDR1 is SGHRS and CDR2 YFSETQ. The CDR3 sequence is CASSPDTAAVYNEQFF. Here the CDR3 DNA reads TGCGCCAGCAGCCCAGACACCGCAGCGGTCTACAATGAGCAGTTCTTC.

This clone was seen only a few times. The rearrangement links TRBV7-3 to TRBJ2-3; 9 bases are a match to TRBD1. The CDR3 length is 15 residues. Trimming at V came to 3 bases and at J to 3 bases, leaving 4 bases not matched to a gene. The germline V gene encodes CDR1 SGHTA and CDR2 FQGTGA. The DNA for the CDR3 is TGTGCCAGCAGCTTCTCAGGGACAGGGACAGATACGCAGTATTTT. This codes for CASSFSGTGTDTQYF.

Only one count was recorded for this clone. This chain joins TRBV5-1 and TRBJ1-1; D is uncertain. Per germline, CDR1 SGHRS and CDR2 YFSETQ. This CDR3 contains 13 residues. Trimming cost V 4 bases and J 6 bases, with 13 bases left between them. CDR3 in DNA: TGCGCCAGCAGCCCTAACGAGGTTTCTGAAGCTTTCTTT. Protein sequence: CASSPNEVSEAFF.

V usage is TRBV30 and J usage is TRBJ2-2; D is possibly TRBD1 (5 bases). Trimming took 3 bases from V and 7 from J, leaving 12 bases between them. CDR1 is GTSNPN, CDR2 SVGIG, per germline (reference sequence). The CDR3 loop spans 13 amino acids. CDR3 nucleotide sequence: TGTGCCTGGAGCGGAGCTCAGGGCGGGGAGCTGTTTTTT. It specifies CAWSGAQGGELFF.

This sequence joins TRBV5-4 and TRBJ2-3; 7 bases align to TRBD2. The ends lost 0 bases at V and 0 bases at J; junction bases unmatched: 7. This CDR3 region has 17 residues. Germline-derived CDR1 and CDR2 are SGHNT and YYREEE (reference sequence). The CDR3 nucleotides read TGTGCCAGCAGCTTGGATGCTAGCGGATCTAGCACAGATACGCAGTATTTT. Protein: CASSLDASGSSTDTQYF.

The chain combines TRBV3-1 (or the pseudogene TRBV3-2) with TRBJ1-1; 8 bases line up with TRBD1. The trim removed 4 bases at V and 3 bases at J, leaving 7 bases unmatched. This CDR3 is built from 15 residues. Germline assignment: CDR1 LGHDT and CDR2 YNNKEL (reference sequence). CDR3 nucleotide sequence: TGTGCCAGCAGCCTACGGACAGGGATGGACACTGAAGCTTTCTTT. Protein product: CASSLRTGMDTEAFF.

The rearrangement joins TRBV21-1 to TRBJ2-1; the table's D call, TRBD2, was not checked against the DNA. TRBV21-1 is shown as a pseudogene. The CDR3 extends over 17 amino acids. The CDR3, as DNA: TGTGCCAGCAGCAAAGGGGGGGGAAGACTTACCTACAATGAGCAGTTCTTC. Translation gives CASSKGGGRLTYNEQFF.

A few counts support this clone. The rearrangement uses TRBV28 and TRBJ1-1; D gene uncertain. CDR1 is MDHEN and CDR2 is SYDVKM in the germline V gene. The germline V and J ends were trimmed by 3 bases and 4 bases, with 12 bases remaining between them. This CDR3 has 14 residues. CDR3: CASSLSPGATEAFF. The CDR3 bases are TGTGCCAGCAGTTTGAGTCCGGGAGCCACTGAAGCTTTCTTT.

J is TRBJ2-3 and V is TRBV5-1; D remains ambiguous. Between the trimmed V and J ends, which lost 5 bases and 3 bases, there was a span of 4 bases. The CDR3 consists of 11 residues. The V gene's germline CDR1 is SGHRS and CDR2 YFSETQ. CDR3 bases: TGCGCCAGCAGTATGACAGATACGCAGTATTTT. Its translation: CASSMTDTQYF.

This clone is a singleton in its sample. The CDR3 is CASNPTGENTEAFF. In nucleotides, the CDR3 is TGTGCCAGCAATCCCACAGGGGAGAACACTGAAGCTTTCTTT. The chain has TRBV28 and TRBJ1-1, with 7 bases matching TRBD1. This CDR3 region has 14 residues. Trimming at V came to 7 bases and at J to 1 base, leaving 6 bases not matched to a gene. CDR1 is MDHEN, CDR2 SYDVKM, per germline.

The chain joins TRBV5-1 to TRBJ2-1; D call uncertain. From germline, CDR1 is SGHRS and CDR2 YFSETQ. Trimming cost V 4 bases and J 4 bases, with 6 bases left between them. The CDR3 length is 12 residues. The DNA of the CDR3 is TGCGCCAGCAGCCAACAGTACAATGAGCAGTTCTTC. Its translation: CASSQQYNEQFF.

This clone has just a few counts. The chain has TRBV6-1 and TRBJ1-1; 7 positions match TRBD1. The CDR3 loop spans 13 amino acids. Trimming removed 5 bases from V and 5 bases from J; junction bases left unmatched: 5. Germline V gives CDR1 MNHNS, CDR2 SASEGT. The CDR3 DNA is TGTGCCAGCAGTCCAGGGGGGACGACTGAAGCTTTCTTT. It specifies CASSPGGTTEAFF.

This chain joins TRBV2 and TRBJ1-6; D is uncertain. V was clipped by 4 bases and J by 0 bases, with 10 bases between them. This CDR3 comprises 16 residues. Germline V gene sequence: CDR1 SNHLY, CDR2 FYNNEI. The CDR3 coding sequence is TGTGCCAGCAGTGCTTCACCGAGCTCCTATAATTCACCCCTCCACTTT. Its translation: CASSASPSSYNSPLHF.